This TCR beta chain stems from a study of patients and donors after allogeneic stem cell transplantation. CDR3 length: 16 residues. TCRdb independently ran MiXCR on the RT-PCR reads; one entry per CDR3 protein. The table has hundreds of thousands of distinct CDR3 sequences, around 16% seen once. This clonotype turned up a few times. The chain is built from TRBV21-1 and TRBJ2-1; TRBD2, as called in the table, went unchecked against the DNA. TRBV21-1 is a listed pseudogene. The material sequenced was blood, either unsorted or a sorted T cell fraction (not recorded which). The receptor's source is a human donor who was either an allogeneic HSCT recipient or a stem cell or donor lymphocyte infusion donor (not recorded which). It is not recorded whose cells these are; they may come from a transplant donor. The CDR3 is CASSKASGRSCNEQFF. CDR3 bases: TGTGCCAGCAGCAAAGCTAGCGGGAGATCATGCAATGAGCAGTTCTTC.